Sequencing of this T cell receptor beta chain was carried out in a study of T cell responses to AZD1222 COVID-19 vaccine. In regard to this clone: Its antigen is currently unknown.

Data came from immunoSEQ multiplex PCR; TCRdb stores just in-frame clones and leaves some out. The top ten clones hold over 9% of a sample with approximately 120,000 clones, roughly nine tenths of them seen once. Both about-4-week and about-12-week second-dose recipients were combined. Study-level findings and limits: Elevations in Spike-specific TCR breadth and depth followed administration of two AZD1222 doses.

The CDR3 has 15 residues. Germline CDR1 and CDR2: SGHVS and FQNEAQ. The V and J ends lost 7 bases and 2 bases respectively, with 18 bases between them. The chain employs TRBV7-8 and TRBJ2-7, with D perhaps TRBD2 (5 bases). The receptor was derived from an adult who received the AZD1222 COVID-19 vaccine. The sequencing here drew on peripheral blood, taken 28 days after the second AZD1222 dose. The CDR3, as DNA: TGTGCCAGCACCCCTCGGGAAGAGATCACCTACGAGCAGTACTTC. This sequence encodes CASTPREEITYEQYF.